This TCR beta chain stems from a study of cytomegalovirus exposure and HLA in healthy donors. Whole-study context: An earlier analysis identified 120 million or so unique TCR beta sequences in some 180 million T cells. Assignment to the Caucasian-associated ancestry cluster applied to 81% of the approximately 380 genotyped donors. Study results and caveats: In a later analysis, across HLA loci, associated TCR counts were highest for DRB1, lowest for HLA-C. Donors were assumed by presence/absence analyses to have roughly uniform sequencing depth.

A word on this clone: Its antigen is not identified.

Germline CDR1 SGHAT, CDR2 FQNNGV. J gave up 4 bases and V 5 bases, and 4 bases lay outside the gene matches. The CDR3 is 15 amino acids. The PCR made use of 60 Vbeta and 13 Jbeta primers. Sequenced by immunoSEQ multiplex PCR; TCRdb stores in-frame clones only, minus some. There are over 150,000 clones in the sample; roughly 82% occur only once, and 1.5% lies in the top ten. This clonotype was sampled from a girl aged 5-17 years in good health and CMV-seropositive. V is TRBV11-2 and J is TRBJ2-7, with 14 bases matching TRBD2. The sample consisted of PBMCs. CDR3 in DNA: TGTGCCAGCAGCCCCGGGACTAGCGGGAGATACGAGCAGTACTTC. Amino acid sequence: CASSPGTSGRYEQYF.